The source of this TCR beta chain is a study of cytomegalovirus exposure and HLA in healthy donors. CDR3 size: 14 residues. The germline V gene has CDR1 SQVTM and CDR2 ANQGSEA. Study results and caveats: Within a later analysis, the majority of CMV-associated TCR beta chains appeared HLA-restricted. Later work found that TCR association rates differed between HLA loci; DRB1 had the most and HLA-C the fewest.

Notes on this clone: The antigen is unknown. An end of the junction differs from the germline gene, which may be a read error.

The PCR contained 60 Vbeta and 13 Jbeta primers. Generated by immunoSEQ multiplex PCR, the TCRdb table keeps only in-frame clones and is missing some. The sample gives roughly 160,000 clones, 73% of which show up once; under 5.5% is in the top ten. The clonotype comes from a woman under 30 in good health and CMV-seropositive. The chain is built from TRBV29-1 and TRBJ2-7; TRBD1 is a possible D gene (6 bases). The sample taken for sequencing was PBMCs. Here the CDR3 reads CSVTTQGNWYERYF. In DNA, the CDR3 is TGCAGCGTTACCACTCAGGGGAATTGGTACGAGCGGTACTTC.